This T cell receptor beta chain is from a study of blood T cell repertoires in COVID-19. On the study more broadly: COVID-19 samples from acute and convalescent phases originated in the United States, Italy and Spain.

During active infection, Seattle patients enrolled and were then monitored through disease. In the original workflow: Nucleated cell counts were estimated from reference gene primer amplification. TCRdb keeps only in-frame clones here, not all; method: immunoSEQ multiplex PCR. Clone size and the V and J calls come from that table; the DNA yielded D and trimming. This sample has about 69,000 clones, with about four fifths found just once. Germline V CDR1 and CDR2: MNHEY, SMNVEV (reference sequence). The CDR3 covers 15 residues. V was clipped by 1 base and J by 1 base, with 10 bases between them. The sequenced sample was peripheral blood. This sequence joins TRBV27 and TRBJ1-1; D is unclear. The sequence derives from a man aged 45-60 years with COVID-19, enrolled during active disease. CDR3 sequence reads: CASSLYSAGNTEAFF. CDR3 in DNA: TGTGCCAGCAGTTTATACTCCGCAGGGAACACTGAAGCTTTCTTT.